The 5 T cell receptor beta chains below were found in one sample sequenced in a study of ipilimumab plus nivolumab after autologous stem cell transplantation. Some clones are missing from TCRdb's copy, which holds only in-frame ones; the method was immunoSEQ multiplex PCR. This table holds tens of thousands of clones, roughly 74% found once. Sequenced here: PBMCs, sampled in a trial of ipilimumab plus nivolumab as post-transplant consolidation. The receptors were gathered from a male donor with diffuse large B-cell lymphoma.

The chain uses TRBV7-8 and TRBJ1-6; D remains unclear. CDR1 and CDR2 (germline): SGHVS, FQNEAQ. V lost 4 bases and J lost 8, with 9 bases in between. The length of the CDR3 is 13 residues. CDR3 amino acids: CASSSDLDSPLHF. The DNA of the CDR3 is TGTGCCAGCAGCTCAGACCTAGATTCACCCCTCCACTTT. Looking up the rest from reference TRBV7-8 and TRBJ1-6 gives the full variable domain: GAGVSQSPRYKVAKRGQDVALRCDPISGHVSLFWYQQALGQGPEFLTYFQNEAQLDKSGLPSDRFFAERPEGSVSTLKIQRTQQEDSAVYLCASSSDLDSPLHFGNGTRLTVT.

The chain links TRBV11-2 to TRBJ2-7; D is unclear. Germline lookup yields CDR1 SGHAT and CDR2 FQNNGV. Trimming pared 1 base from V and 2 bases from J, leaving 9 bases between. The CDR3 loop spans 14 amino acids. The CDR3 loop reads CASSLVAGTYEQYF. The CDR3 DNA reads as TGTGCCAGCAGCTTAGTGGCAGGTACCTACGAGCAGTACTTC. Supplemented by reference TRBV11-2 and TRBJ2-7, the full variable domain reads EAGVAQSPRYKIIEKRQSVAFWCNPISGHATLYWYQQILGQGPKLLIQFQNNGVVDDSQLPKDRFSAERLKGVDSTLKIQPAKLEDSAVYLCASSLVAGTYEQYFGPGTRLTVT.

The chain carries TRBV6-1 and TRBJ2-6; no firm D call. The V gene lost 1 base and the J gene lost 0 bases, with 4 bases spanning the gap. Germline CDR1 and CDR2: MNHNS and SASEGT. The CDR3 totals 15 residues. CDR3 sequence reads: CASSEGSSGANVLTF. DNA for the CDR3: TGTGCCAGCAGTGAAGGTAGCTCTGGGGCCAACGTCCTGACTTTC.

The chain is built from TRBV5-1 and TRBJ2-1; 8 positions agree with TRBD2. The CDR3 sequence is 17 residues long. Germline CDR1 reads SGHRS; CDR2 reads YFSETQ. V was pared by 0 bases and J by 2 bases, with 7 bases of the junction left unmatched. The CDR3 DNA is TGCGCCAGCAGCTTGGCCGGAGGAGCGGGAGCCTACAATGAGCAGTTCTTC. It yields the protein CASSLAGGAGAYNEQFF.

This chain uses TRBV7-9 with TRBJ1-3; no definite D call. The CDR3 is made up of 12 amino acids. The V gene's germline CDR1 is SEHNR and CDR2 FQNEAQ (reference sequence). V was clipped by 6 bases and J by 2 bases, with 5 bases between them. CDR3 loop: CASSRTGNTIYF. CDR3 coding DNA: TGTGCCAGCAGTCGAACTGGAAACACCATATATTTT.